The clone carrying this T cell receptor (beta chain) has just one count. Sequencing of TCR beta was performed on blood CD8+ and CD4+ T cells. The multiple sclerosis controls, all treatment-naive patients, had relapsing-remitting disease that was stable or active. This sample was taken from a study of CD8 T cells in Susac syndrome. Random hexamers served to reverse transcribe roughly 0.5 to 1 ug RNA. Via MiXCR, TCRdb re-called the immunoSEQ multiplex PCR reads, giving one row per CDR3 protein. The sample holds about 80,000 distinct CDR3 sequences; about 91% are singletons and the top ten take 0.5%. This CDR3 comprises 18 residues. V trimming: 4 bases; J trimming: 5 bases; junction bases outside the gene matches: 12. Germline CDR1 and CDR2: SGDLS and YYNGEE.

The clonotype originates from a human donor with multiple sclerosis. The chain is built from TRBV9 and TRBJ2-1; 13 nucleotides agree with TRBD2. The sequencing sample was made of CD8+ T cells from PBMCs. CDR3 sequence: CASSPLAGGTLDDNEQFF. The CDR3 DNA sequence: TGTGCCAGCAGCCCACTAGCGGGAGGGACCCTCGACGACAATGAGCAGTTCTTC.